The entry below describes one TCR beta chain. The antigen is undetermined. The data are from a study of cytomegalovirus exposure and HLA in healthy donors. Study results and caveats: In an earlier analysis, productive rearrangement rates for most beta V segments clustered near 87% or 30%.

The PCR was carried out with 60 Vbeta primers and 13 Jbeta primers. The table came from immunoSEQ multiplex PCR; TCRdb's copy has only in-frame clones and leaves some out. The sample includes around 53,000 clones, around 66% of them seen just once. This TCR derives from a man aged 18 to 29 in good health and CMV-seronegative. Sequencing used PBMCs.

DNA for the CDR3: TGTGCCTACTATCGGGGTGGGGCTGAAGCTTTCTTT. This encodes CAYYRGGAEAFF. This sequence joins TRBV30 and TRBJ1-1; D is unresolved. The CDR3 sequence is 12 residues long. V was clipped by 7 bases and J by 6 bases, with 15 bases between them. Per the germline V gene, CDR1 is GTSNPN and CDR2 is SVGIG (reference sequence).